This T cell receptor (beta chain) was retrieved from a study of long-term antiretroviral therapy in people with HIV. Study conclusions and caveats: Subsequent to ART, diversity was augmented yet persisted below that of transplant donor controls. HIV repertoires spanned tighter CDR3 length ranges than controls did.

Concerning this clone: Antigen: not known.

The United States was where all participants with HIV were treated. The assay used was immunoSEQ (version v3.0), run at survey level. Assay used: immunoSEQ multiplex PCR; TCRdb lists only in-frame clones, some missing. The profile shows under 20,000 clones, approximately 92% of them singletons. From germline, CDR1 is MNHEY and CDR2 SMNVEV (reference sequence). The CDR3 contains 14 residues. The V end lost 4 bases, the J end lost 0 bases, and 8 bases lay between the germline ends. Source: unsorted PBMCs, taken 4.2 years after starting antiretroviral therapy. This clonotype originated in a man aged 50 to 60 with HIV. This sequence joins TRBV27 and TRBJ2-3; D not resolved. This CDR3 is CASSSLDSTDTQYF. The CDR3 DNA follows: TGTGCCAGCAGTTCCCTGGACAGCACAGATACGCAGTATTTT.